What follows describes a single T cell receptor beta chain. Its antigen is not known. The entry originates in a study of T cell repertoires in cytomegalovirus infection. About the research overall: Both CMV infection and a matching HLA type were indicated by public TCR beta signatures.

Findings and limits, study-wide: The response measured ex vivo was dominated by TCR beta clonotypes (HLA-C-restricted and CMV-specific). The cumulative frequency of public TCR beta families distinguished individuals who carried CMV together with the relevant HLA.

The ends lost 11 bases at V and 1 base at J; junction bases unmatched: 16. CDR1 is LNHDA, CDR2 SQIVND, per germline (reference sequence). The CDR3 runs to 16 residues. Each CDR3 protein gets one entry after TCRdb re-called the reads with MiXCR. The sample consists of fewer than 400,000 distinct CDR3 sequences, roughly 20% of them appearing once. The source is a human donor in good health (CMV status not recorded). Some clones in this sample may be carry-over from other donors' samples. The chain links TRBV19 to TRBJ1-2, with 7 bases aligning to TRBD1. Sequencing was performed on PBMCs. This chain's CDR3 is CASKGDSKGYNYGYTF. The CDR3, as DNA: TGTGCCTCTAAAGGGGACAGTAAGGGTTATAACTATGGCTACACCTTC.